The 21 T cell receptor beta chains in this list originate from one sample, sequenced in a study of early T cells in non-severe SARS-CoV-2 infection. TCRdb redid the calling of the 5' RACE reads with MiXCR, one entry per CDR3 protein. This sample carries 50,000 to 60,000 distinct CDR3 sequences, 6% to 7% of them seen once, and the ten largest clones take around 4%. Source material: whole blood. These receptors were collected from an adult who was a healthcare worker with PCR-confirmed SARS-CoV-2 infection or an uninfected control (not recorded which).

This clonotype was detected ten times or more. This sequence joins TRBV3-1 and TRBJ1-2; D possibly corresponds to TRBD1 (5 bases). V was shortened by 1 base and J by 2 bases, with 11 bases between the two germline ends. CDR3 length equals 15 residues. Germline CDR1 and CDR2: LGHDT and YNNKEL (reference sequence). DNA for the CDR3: TGTGCCAGCAGCCAAGGGCAGGGAAGGAACTATGGCTACACCTTC. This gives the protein CASSQGQGRNYGYTF.

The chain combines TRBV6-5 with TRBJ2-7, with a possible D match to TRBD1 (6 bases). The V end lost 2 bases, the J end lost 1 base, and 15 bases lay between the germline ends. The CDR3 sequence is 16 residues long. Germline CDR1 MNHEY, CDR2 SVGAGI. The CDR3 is CASSYTGTSESYEQYF. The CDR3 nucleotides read TGTGCCAGCAGTTACACCGGGACATCCGAATCCTACGAGCAGTACTTC.

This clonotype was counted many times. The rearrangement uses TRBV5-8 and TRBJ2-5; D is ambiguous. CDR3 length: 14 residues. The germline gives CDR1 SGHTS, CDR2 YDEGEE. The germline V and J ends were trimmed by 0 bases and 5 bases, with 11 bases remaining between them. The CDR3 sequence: CASSLDSPAETQYF. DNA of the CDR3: TGTGCCAGCAGCTTGGATTCTCCGGCGGAGACCCAGTACTTC.

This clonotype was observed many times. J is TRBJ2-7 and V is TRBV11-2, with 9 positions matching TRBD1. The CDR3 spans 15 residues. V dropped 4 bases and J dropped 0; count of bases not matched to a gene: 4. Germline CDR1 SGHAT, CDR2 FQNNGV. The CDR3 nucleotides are TGTGCCAGCAGCTCCGGGACAGGGCTCTCCTACGAGCAGTACTTC. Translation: CASSSGTGLSYEQYF.

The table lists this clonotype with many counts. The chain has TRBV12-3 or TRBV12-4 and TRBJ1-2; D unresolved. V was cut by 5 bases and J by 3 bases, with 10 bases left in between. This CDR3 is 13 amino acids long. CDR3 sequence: CASSVPPYYGYTF. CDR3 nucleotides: TGTGCCAGCAGTGTTCCGCCGTACTATGGCTACACCTTC.

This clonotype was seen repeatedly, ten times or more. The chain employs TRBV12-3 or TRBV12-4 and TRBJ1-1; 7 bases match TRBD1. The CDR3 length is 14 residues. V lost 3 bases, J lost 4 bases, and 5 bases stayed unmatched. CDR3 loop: CASSLKGGGTEAFF. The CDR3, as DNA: TGTGCCAGCAGTTTGAAAGGGGGCGGCACTGAAGCTTTCTTT.

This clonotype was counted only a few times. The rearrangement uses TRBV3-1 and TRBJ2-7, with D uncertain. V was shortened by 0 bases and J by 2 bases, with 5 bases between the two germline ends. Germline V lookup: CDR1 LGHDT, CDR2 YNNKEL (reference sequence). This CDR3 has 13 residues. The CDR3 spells CASSQDMAYEQYF. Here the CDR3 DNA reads TGTGCCAGCAGCCAAGATATGGCCTACGAGCAGTACTTC.

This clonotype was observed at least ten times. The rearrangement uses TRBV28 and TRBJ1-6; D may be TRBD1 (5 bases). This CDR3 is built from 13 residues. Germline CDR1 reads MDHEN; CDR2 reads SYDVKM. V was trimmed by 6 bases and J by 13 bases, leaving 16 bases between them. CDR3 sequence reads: CASSDRASRPLHF. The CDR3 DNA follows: TGTGCCAGCAGCGACAGAGCCTCTAGGCCCCTCCACTTT.

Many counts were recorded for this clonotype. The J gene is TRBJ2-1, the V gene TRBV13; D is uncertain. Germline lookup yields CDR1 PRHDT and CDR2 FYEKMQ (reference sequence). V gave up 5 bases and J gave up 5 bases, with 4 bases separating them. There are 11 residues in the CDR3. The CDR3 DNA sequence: TGTGCCAGCAGCAAAGACAATGAGCAGTTCTTC. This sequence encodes CASSKDNEQFF.

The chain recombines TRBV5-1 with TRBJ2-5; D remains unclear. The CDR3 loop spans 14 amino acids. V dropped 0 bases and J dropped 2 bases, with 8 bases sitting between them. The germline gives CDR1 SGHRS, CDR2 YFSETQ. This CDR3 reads CASSLADIQETQYF. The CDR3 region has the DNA TGCGCCAGCAGCTTGGCCGACATACAAGAGACCCAGTACTTC.

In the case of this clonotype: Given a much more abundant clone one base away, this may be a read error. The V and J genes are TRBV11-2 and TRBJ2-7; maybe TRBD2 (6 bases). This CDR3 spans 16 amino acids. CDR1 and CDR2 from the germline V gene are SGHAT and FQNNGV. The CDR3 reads CASSFAQGGESYEQHF. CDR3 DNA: TGTGCCAGCAGCTTCGCCCAGGGAGGAGAGTCCTACGAGCAGCACTTC.

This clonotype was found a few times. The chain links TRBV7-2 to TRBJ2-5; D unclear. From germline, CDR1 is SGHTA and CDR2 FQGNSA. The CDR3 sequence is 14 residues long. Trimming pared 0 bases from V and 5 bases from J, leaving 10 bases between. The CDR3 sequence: CASSLAYGRETQYF. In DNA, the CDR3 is TGTGCCAGCAGCTTAGCCTACGGCAGGGAGACCCAGTACTTC.

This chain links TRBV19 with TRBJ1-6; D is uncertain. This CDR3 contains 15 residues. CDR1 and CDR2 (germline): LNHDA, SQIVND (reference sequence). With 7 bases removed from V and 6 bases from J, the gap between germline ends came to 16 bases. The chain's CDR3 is CASKLDPLINSPLHF. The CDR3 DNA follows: TGTGCCAGTAAACTGGACCCGCTTATTAATTCACCCCTCCACTTT.

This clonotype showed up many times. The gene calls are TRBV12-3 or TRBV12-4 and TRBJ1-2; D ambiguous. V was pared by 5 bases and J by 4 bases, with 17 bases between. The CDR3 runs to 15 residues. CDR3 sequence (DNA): TGTGCCAGCAGTGACGGGTCCCTGAGGAGCTATGGCTACACCTTC. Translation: CASSDGSLRSYGYTF.

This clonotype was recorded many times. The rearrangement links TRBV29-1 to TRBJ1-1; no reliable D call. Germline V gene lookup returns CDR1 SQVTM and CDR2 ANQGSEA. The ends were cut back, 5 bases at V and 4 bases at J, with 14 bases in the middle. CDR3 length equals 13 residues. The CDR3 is CSVLEPRSTEAFF. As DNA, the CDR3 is TGCAGCGTTTTGGAACCACGGAGCACTGAAGCTTTCTTT.

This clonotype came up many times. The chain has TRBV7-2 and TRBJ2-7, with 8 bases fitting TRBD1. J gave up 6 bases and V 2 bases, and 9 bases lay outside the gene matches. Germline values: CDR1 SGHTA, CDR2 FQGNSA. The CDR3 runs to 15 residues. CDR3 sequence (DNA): TGTGCCAGCAGCTTACACAGGACAGGGACCGTCGAGCAGTACTTC. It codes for CASSLHRTGTVEQYF.

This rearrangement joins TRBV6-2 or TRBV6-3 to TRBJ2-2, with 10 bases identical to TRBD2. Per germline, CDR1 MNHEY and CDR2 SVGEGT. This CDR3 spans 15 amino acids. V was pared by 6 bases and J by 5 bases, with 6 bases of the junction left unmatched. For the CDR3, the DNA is TGTGCCAGCAGCTTGGGACTAGCGAGGACCGGGGAGCTGTTTTTT. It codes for CASSLGLARTGELFF.

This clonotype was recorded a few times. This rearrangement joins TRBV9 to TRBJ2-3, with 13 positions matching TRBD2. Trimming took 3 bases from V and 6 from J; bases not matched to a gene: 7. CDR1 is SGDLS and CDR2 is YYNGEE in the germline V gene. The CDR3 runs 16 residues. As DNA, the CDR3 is TGTGCCAGCAGCGGAGAACTAGCGGGGGGGCCGGATACGCAGTATTTT. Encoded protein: CASSGELAGGPDTQYF.

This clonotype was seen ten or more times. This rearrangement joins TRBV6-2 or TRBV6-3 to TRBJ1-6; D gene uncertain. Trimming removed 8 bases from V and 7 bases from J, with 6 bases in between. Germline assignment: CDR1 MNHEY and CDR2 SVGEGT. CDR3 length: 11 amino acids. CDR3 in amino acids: CASGSNSPLHF. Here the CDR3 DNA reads TGTGCCAGCGGTTCCAATTCACCCCTCCACTTT.

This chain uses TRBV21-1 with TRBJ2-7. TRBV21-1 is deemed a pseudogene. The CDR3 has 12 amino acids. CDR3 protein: CASSPPPYEQYF. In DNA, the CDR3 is TGTGCCAGCAGCCCACCACCTTACGAGCAGTACTTC.

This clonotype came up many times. CDR3 coding DNA: TGTGCCAGCAGTCCAACGGGACAGGGTTTCGGTCAGCCCCAGCATTTT. It specifies CASSPTGQGFGQPQHF. V gene TRBV12-3 or TRBV12-4 combines with J gene TRBJ1-5, with 9 bases lining up with TRBD1. There are 16 residues in the CDR3. After removal of 5 bases from V and 6 bases from J, the junction contained 11 bases not matched to a gene.